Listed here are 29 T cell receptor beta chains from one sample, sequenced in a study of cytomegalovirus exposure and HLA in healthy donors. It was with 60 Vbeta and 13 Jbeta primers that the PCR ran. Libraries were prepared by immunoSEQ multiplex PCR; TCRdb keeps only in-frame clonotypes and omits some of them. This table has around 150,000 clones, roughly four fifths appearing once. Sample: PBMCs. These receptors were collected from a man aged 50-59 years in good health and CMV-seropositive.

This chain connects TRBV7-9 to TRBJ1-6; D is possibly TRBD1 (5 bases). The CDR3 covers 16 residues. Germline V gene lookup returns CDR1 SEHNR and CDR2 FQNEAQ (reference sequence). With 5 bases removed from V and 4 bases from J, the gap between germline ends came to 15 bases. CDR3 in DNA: TGTGCCAGCAGCCCCCGGGGGATTCAATATAATTCACCCCTCCACTTT. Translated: CASSPRGIQYNSPLHF.

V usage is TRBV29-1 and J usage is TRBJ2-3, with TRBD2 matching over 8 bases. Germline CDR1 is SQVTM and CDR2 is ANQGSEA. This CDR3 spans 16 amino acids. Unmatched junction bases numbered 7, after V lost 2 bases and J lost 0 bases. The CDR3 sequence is CSVEPLSGASTDTQYF. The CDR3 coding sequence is TGCAGCGTTGAACCACTTAGCGGGGCTAGCACAGATACGCAGTATTTT.

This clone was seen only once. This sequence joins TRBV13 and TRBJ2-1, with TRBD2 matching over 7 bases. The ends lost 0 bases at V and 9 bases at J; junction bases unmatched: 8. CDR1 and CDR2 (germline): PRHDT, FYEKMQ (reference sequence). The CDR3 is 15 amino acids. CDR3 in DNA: TGTGCCAGCAGCTTAGGCGTTAAGGGGAGGGGTGAGCAGTTCTTC. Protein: CASSLGVKGRGEQFF.

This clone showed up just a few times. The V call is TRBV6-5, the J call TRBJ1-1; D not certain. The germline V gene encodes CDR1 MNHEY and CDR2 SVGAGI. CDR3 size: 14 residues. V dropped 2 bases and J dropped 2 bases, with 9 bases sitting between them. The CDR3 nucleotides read TGTGCCAGCAGTTACGAGGCAGATAACACTGAAGCTTTCTTT. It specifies CASSYEADNTEAFF.

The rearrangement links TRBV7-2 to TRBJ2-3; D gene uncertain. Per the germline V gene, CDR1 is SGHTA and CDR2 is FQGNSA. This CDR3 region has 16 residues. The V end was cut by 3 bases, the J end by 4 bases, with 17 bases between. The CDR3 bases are TGTGCCAGCAGCTTCGGCGGTGGATTTAAAGCAGATACGCAGTATTTT. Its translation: CASSFGGGFKADTQYF.

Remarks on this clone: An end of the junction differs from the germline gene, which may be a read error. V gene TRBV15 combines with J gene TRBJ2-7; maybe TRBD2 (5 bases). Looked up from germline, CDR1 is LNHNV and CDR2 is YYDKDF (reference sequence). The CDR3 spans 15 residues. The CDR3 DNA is TGTGCCACCAGCAGAGTGCAACTAGGTCCCTTCGAGCAGCACTTC. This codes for CATSRVQLGPFEQHF.

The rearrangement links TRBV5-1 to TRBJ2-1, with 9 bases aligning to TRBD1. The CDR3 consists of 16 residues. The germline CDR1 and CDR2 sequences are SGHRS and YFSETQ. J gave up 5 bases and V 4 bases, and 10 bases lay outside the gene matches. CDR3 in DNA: TGCGCCAGCAGCCCGGACAGGGGAGACCGACACAATGAGCAGTTCTTC. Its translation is CASSPDRGDRHNEQFF.

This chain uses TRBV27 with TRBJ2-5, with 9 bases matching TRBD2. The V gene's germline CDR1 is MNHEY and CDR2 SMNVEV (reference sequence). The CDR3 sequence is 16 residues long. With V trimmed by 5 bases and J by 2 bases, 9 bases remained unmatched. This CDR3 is CASSNGLASTQETQYF. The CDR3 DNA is TGTGCCAGCAGTAACGGACTAGCGTCAACTCAAGAGACCCAGTACTTC.

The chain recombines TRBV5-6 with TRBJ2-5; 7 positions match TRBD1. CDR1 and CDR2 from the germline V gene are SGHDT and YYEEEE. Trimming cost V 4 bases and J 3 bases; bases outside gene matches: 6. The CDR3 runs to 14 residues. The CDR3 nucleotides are TGTGCCAGCAGCCCGGGACAGCTAAAAGAGACCCAGTACTTC. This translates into CASSPGQLKETQYF.

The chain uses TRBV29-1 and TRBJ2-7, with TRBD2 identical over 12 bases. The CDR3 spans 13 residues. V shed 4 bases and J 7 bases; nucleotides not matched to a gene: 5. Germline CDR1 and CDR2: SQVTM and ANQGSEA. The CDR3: CSVGWTSGTEQYF. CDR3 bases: TGCAGCGTTGGGTGGACTAGCGGGACTGAGCAGTACTTC.

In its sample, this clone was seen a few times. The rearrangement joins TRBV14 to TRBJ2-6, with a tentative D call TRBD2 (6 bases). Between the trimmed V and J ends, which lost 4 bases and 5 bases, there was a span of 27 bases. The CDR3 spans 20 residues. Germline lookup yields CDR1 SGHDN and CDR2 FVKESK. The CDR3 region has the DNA TGTGCCAGCAGCCCGGGACCTGACCCTTGGGAGGCGCTGCGGGCCAACGTCCTGACTTTC. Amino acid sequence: CASSPGPDPWEALRANVLTF.

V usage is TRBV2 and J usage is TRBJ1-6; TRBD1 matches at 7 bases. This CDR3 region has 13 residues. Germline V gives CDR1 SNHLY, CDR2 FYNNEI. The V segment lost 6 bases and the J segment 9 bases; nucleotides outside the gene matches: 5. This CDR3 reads CASRWDSSSPLHF. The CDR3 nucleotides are TGTGCCAGCAGATGGGACAGCTCTTCACCCCTCCACTTT.

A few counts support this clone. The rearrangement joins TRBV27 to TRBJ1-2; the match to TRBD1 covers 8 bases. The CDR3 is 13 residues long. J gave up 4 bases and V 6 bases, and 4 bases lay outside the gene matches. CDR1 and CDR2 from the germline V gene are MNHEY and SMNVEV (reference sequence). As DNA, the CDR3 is TGTGCCAGCAGACAGGGGGTTGGCTATGGCTACACCTTC. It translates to CASRQGVGYGYTF.

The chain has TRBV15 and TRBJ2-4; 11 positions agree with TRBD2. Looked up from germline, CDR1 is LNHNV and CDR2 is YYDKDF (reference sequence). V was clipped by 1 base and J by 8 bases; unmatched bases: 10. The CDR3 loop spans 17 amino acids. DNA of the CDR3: TGTGCCACCAGCAGAGTCATTAGCGGGGGGGCAATTGACATTCAGTACTTC. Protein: CATSRVISGGAIDIQYF.

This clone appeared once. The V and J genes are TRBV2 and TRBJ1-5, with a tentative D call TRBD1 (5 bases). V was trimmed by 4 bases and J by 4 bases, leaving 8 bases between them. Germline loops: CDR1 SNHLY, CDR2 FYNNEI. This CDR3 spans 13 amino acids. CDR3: CASSVGENQPQHF. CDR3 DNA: TGTGCCAGCAGTGTAGGGGAAAATCAGCCCCAGCATTTT.

The CDR3 region is CASGLGGYGYTF. The CDR3 DNA is TGTGCTAGTGGTTTAGGCGGATATGGCTACACCTTC. The chain carries TRBV12-5 and TRBJ1-2; D is unresolved. V was cut by 3 bases and J by 5 bases, with 7 bases left in between. Germline V gene data show CDR1 as LGHNT and CDR2 as FRNRAP. The CDR3 is 12 residues long.

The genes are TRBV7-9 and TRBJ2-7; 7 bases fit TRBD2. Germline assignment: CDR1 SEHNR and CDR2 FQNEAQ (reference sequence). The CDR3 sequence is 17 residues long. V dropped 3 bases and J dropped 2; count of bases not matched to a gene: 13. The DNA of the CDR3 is TGTGCCAGCAGCTTTGGCCCCACTCGACTAGCCCCCTACGAGCAGTACTTC. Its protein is CASSFGPTRLAPYEQYF.

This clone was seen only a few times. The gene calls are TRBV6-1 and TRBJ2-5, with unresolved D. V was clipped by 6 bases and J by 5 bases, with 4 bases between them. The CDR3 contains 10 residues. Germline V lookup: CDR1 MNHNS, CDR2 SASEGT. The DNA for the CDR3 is TGTGCCAGCAGGGAGGAGACCCAGTACTTC. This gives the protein CASREETQYF.

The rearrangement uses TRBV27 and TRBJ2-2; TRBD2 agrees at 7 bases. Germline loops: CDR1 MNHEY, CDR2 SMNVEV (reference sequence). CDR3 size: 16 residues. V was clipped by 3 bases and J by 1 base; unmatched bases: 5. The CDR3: CASSLSGGGNTGELFF. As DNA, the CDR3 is TGTGCCAGCAGTTTGTCCGGCGGGGGGAACACCGGGGAGCTGTTTTTT.

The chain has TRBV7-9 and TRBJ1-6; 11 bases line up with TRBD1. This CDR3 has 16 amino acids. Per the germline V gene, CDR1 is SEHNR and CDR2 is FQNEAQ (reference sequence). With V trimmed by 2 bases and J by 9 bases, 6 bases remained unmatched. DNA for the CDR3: TGTGCCAGCAGCTTAAGTGCGGGACAGGGGGTTTCACCCCTCCACTTT. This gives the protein CASSLSAGQGVSPLHF.

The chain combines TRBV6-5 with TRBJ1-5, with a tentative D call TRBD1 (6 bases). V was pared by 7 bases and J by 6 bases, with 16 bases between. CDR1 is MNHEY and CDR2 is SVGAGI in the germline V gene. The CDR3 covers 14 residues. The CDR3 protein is CASKSTGSRQPQHF. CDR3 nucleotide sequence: TGTGCCAGCAAAAGCACAGGGTCTCGTCAGCCCCAGCATTTT.

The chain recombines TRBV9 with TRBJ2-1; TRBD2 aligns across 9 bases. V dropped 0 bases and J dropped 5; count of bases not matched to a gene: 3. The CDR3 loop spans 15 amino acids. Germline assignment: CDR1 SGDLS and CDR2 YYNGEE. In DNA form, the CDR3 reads TGTGCCAGCAGCGTAGAAGGCGGGGGGGACAATGAGCAGTTCTTC. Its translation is CASSVEGGGDNEQFF. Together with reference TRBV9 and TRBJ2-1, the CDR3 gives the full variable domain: DSGVTQTPKHLITATGQRVTLRCSPRSGDLSVYWYQQSLDQGLQFLIQYYNGEERAKGNILERFSAQQFPDLHSELNLSSLELGDSALYFCASSVEGGGDNEQFFGPGTRLTVL.

In DNA, the CDR3 is TGTGCCAGCAGCTTGGGACAGGGAAGTGGTTACGAGCAGTACTTC. It translates to CASSLGQGSGYEQYF. The genes are TRBV5-4 and TRBJ2-7; 7 bases match TRBD1. Germline CDR1 reads SGHNT; CDR2 reads YYREEE (reference sequence). J gave up 4 bases and V 0 bases, and 7 bases lay outside the gene matches. The CDR3 covers 15 residues.

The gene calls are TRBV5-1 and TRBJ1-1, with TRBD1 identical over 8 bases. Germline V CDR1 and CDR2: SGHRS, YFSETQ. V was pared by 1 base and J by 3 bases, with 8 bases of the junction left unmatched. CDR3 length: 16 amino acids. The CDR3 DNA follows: TGCGCCAGCAGCTTGTTAGGACAGGGCATGTACACTGAAGCTTTCTTT. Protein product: CASSLLGQGMYTEAFF. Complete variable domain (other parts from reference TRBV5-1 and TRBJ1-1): KAGVTQTPRYLIKTRGQQVTLSCSPISGHRSVSWYQQTPGQGLQFLFEYFSETQRNKGNFPGRFSGRQFSNSRSEMNVSTLELGDSALYLCASSLLGQGMYTEAFFGQGTRLTVV.

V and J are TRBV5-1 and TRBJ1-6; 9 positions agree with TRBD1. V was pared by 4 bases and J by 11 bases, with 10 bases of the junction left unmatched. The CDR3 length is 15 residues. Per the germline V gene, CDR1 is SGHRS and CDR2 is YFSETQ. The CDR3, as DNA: TGCGCCAGCAGCATACAGGGGGCACAGAATCCACCCCTCCACTTT. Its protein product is CASSIQGAQNPPLHF.

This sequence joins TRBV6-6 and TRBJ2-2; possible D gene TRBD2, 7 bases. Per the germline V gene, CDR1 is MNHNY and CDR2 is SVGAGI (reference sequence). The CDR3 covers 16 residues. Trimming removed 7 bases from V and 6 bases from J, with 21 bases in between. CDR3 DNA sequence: TGTGCCAGCACCACCGAGGGGGGGGCGGTCTCCGGGGAGCTGTTTTTT. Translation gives CASTTEGGAVSGELFF.

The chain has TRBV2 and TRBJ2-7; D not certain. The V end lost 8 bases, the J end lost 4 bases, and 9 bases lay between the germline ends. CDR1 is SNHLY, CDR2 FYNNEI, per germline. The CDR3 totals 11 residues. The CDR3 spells CASASQYEQYF. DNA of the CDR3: TGTGCCAGCGCCTCACAATACGAGCAGTACTTC.

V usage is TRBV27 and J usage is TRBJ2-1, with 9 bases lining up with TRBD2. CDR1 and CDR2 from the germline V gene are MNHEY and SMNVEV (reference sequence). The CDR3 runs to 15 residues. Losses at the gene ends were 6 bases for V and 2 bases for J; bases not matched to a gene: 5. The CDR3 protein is CASRVAGVPYNEQFF. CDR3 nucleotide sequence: TGTGCCAGCAGAGTAGCGGGAGTCCCCTACAATGAGCAGTTCTTC.

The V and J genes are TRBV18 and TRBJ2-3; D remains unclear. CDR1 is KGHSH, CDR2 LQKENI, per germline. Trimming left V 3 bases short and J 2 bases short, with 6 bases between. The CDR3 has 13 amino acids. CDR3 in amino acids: CASSPSYTDTQYF. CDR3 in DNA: TGTGCCAGCTCACCCTCCTACACAGATACGCAGTATTTT.